Listed below are T cell receptor beta chains from one sample, sequenced in a study of blood T cell repertoires in COVID-19. Measured with immunoSEQ multiplex PCR; TCRdb has only the in-frame clones, and not every one. The sample lists 290,000 or so clones; around 90% were seen once. Material: PBMCs or T cells enriched from blood (not recorded which). Every receptor here comes from a woman between 18 and 29 years old with acute COVID-19. Both conserved end residues are part of each CDR3. The D gene is left open where the match is weak. Some rows have no size entry. The others give once, few or many, or a class for an expanded clone.

D gene,V gene,J gene,clone size,CDR3 DNA,CDR3 protein
TRBD2,TRBV7-6,TRBJ2-7,.,TGTGCCAGCAGCTTAGCCTCGGGACTAGTCTCCTACGAGCAGTACTTC,CASSLASGLVSYEQYF
TRBD2,TRBV4-2,TRBJ2-7,.,TGTGCCAGCAGCCGGGGACTAGCGGTAACCTACGAGCAGTACTTC,CASSRGLAVTYEQYF
.,TRBV28,TRBJ2-2,.,TGTGCCAGCAGCCCCTCGGGACTCCCGAACACCGGGGAGCTGTTTTTT,CASSPSGLPNTGELFF
.,TRBV3-1/TRBV3-2,TRBJ1-1,.,TGTGCCAGCAGCCAGACACCCGCGGGGGGCACTGAAGCTTTCTTT,CASSQTPAGGTEAFF
TRBD1,TRBV15,TRBJ1-6,.,TGTGCCACCAGCAGAAACAGGGGACTTAATTCACCCCTCCACTTT,CATSRNRGLNSPLHF
TRBD2,TRBV11-3,TRBJ2-1,.,TGTGCCAGCAGCCCTCGCGGGAGGGATTACAATGAGCAGTTCTTC,CASSPRGRDYNEQFF
TRBD1,TRBV28,TRBJ2-1,.,TGTGCCAGCAGCCCCCCGGGACAGGGATCCGATGAGCAGTTCTTC,CASSPPGQGSDEQFF
.,TRBV6-5,TRBJ2-2,.,TGTGCCAGCAGACTCGACCTCGGGGACACCGGGGAGCTGTTTTTT,CASRLDLGDTGELFF
.,TRBV6-1,TRBJ1-5,.,TGTGCCAGCAGTGAATGGAGGATTCAGCCCCAGCATTTT,CASSEWRIQPQHF
.,TRBV6-1,TRBJ2-7,.,TGTGCCAGCAGTGAAGTTGTAGGACTCTCCTACGAGCAGTACTTC,CASSEVVGLSYEQYF
TRBD1,TRBV25-1,TRBJ2-1,once,TGTGCCAGCAGCTGGGACAGGGGATCCTACAATGAGCAGTTCTTC,CASSWDRGSYNEQFF
TRBD1,TRBV4-2,TRBJ1-5,few,TGTGCCAGCAGCCAAGGGCAAGGGACAGGGAATCAGCCCCAGCATTTT,CASSQGQGTGNQPQHF
.,TRBV28,TRBJ2-7,.,TGTGCCAGCAGTTTATCGGGGGAGGCCTACGAGCAGTACTTC,CASSLSGEAYEQYF
.,TRBV10-3,TRBJ1-5,.,TGTGCCATCAACGGTGGTGATAGCAATCAGCCCCAGCATTTT,CAINGGDSNQPQHF
.,TRBV28,TRBJ2-6,.,TGTGCCAGCAGTCCAATGGATGGAGTGGGCTCTGGGGCCAACGTCCTGACTTTC,CASSPMDGVGSGANVLTF
.,TRBV9,TRBJ1-2,.,TGTGCCAGCAGCTCCCAGGGAGGCTACACCTTC,CASSSQGGYTF
.,TRBV5-6,TRBJ1-1,.,TGTGCCAGCAGCTTTGGGGGCCCGAACACTGAAGCTTTCTTT,CASSFGGPNTEAFF
TRBD1,TRBV5-1,TRBJ1-1,.,TGCGCCAGCAGCCAAGGACAGGGTCTCGCCACTGAAGCTTTCTTT,CASSQGQGLATEAFF
TRBD2,TRBV9,TRBJ2-7,.,TGTGCCAGCAGCGCTCTCGGGACTAGCGGGGATTACGAGCAGTACTTC,CASSALGTSGDYEQYF
TRBD1,TRBV19,TRBJ1-5,.,TGTGCCAGTAGTATGAAGGGGGCGCGCAATCAGCCCCAGCATTTT,CASSMKGARNQPQHF
TRBD2,TRBV7-9,TRBJ2-1,once,TGTGCCAGCAGCCCTAGGACTAGCGGGAAGAGCTCCTACAATGAGCAGTTCTTC,CASSPRTSGKSSYNEQFF
.,TRBV3-1/TRBV3-2,TRBJ1-4,.,TGTGCCAGCAGCCAAGGGTTACACCCTGCAACTAATGAAAAACTGTTTTTT,CASSQGLHPATNEKLFF
TRBD2,TRBV24-1,TRBJ2-2,.,TGTGCCACCAGTGATTTTTTGCCGCGGGAGGGCGTGCCCGGGGAGCTGTTTTTT,CATSDFLPREGVPGELFF
.,TRBV28,TRBJ1-2,.,TGTGCCAGCAGTCCCCGAGGAAAGATGACCTATGGCTACACCTTC,CASSPRGKMTYGYTF
.,TRBV11-2,TRBJ1-1,.,TGTGCCAGCAGCTTCGGGGGGCGTACAGCTTTCTTT,CASSFGGRTAFF
TRBD1,TRBV2,TRBJ2-7,.,TGTGCCAGCAGAACAGGGGGCCCCTGGGAGCAGTACTTC,CASRTGGPWEQYF
.,TRBV30,TRBJ1-2,.,TGTGCCTGGAGTATGGAGGGAGGCTATGGCTACACCTTC,CAWSMEGGYGYTF
TRBD1,TRBV29-1,TRBJ2-1,.,TGCAGCGTCCGACAGGGGACCTACAATGAGCAGTTCTTC,CSVRQGTYNEQFF
TRBD1,TRBV12-5,TRBJ2-5,.,TGTGCTAGTGGTTTGGGGGACAGGGGTCAAGAGACCCAGTACTTC,CASGLGDRGQETQYF
.,TRBV29-1,TRBJ2-7,.,TGCAGCGTTGAAGGGTATCAGGGTGGCGAGCAGTACTTC,CSVEGYQGGEQYF
TRBD1,TRBV27,TRBJ1-2,.,TGTGCCAGCAGTGCGTATTCAACAGGGGACTATGGCTACACCTTC,CASSAYSTGDYGYTF